The 30 T cell receptor beta chains in this list originate from one sample, sequenced in a study of cytomegalovirus exposure and HLA in healthy donors. The PCR made use of 60 Vbeta and 13 Jbeta primers. The protocol was immunoSEQ multiplex PCR, while the TCRdb copy is restricted to in-frame clones and leaves out a portion. The sample lists fewer than 70,000 clones; approximately 72% were seen once. Sequenced: PBMCs. These receptors originate from a woman aged 25 to 39 in good health and CMV-seronegative.

The chain employs TRBV30 and TRBJ2-2; TRBD1 matches at 9 bases. Losses at the gene ends were 5 bases for V and 0 bases for J; bases not matched to a gene: 4. The CDR3 is made up of 15 amino acids. From germline, CDR1 is GTSNPN and CDR2 SVGIG (reference sequence). As DNA, the CDR3 is TGTGCCTGGGGACAGGGGTCGCCGAACACCGGGGAGCTGTTTTTT. Amino acid sequence: CAWGQGSPNTGELFF.

V is TRBV6-5 and J is TRBJ1-1; a weak D match, TRBD1 (6 bases). Trimming took 6 bases from V and 1 from J, leaving 15 bases between them. Germline V gives CDR1 MNHEY, CDR2 SVGAGI. This CDR3 comprises 15 residues. The CDR3 region is CASRGQRWGNTEAFF. CDR3 sequence (DNA): TGTGCCAGCAGGGGACAACGGTGGGGGAACACTGAAGCTTTCTTT.

The rearrangement joins TRBV28 to TRBJ2-3; 11 nucleotides align to TRBD2. V was clipped by 11 bases and J by 6 bases; unmatched bases: 10. The germline V gene has CDR1 MDHEN and CDR2 SYDVKM. This CDR3 has 14 amino acids. Written as DNA, the CDR3 is TGTGCCGGTGGGACTAGCGGTACCGGGGATACGCAGTATTTT. This translates into CAGGTSGTGDTQYF.

V gene TRBV11-2 combines with J gene TRBJ2-3; D is perhaps TRBD1 (5 bases). Deletions cut 5 bases from V and 3 bases from J, with 15 bases between. This CDR3 has 15 amino acids. Per germline, CDR1 SGHAT and CDR2 FQNNGV. CDR3 sequence: CASSPIKWTTDTQYF. The CDR3 DNA follows: TGTGCCAGCAGCCCCATCAAATGGACAACAGATACGCAGTATTTT.

The chain joins TRBV28 to TRBJ2-2; 7 bases agree with TRBD1. The ends lost 1 base at V and 7 bases at J; junction bases unmatched: 18. The CDR3 is made up of 19 amino acids. Germline-derived CDR1 and CDR2 are MDHEN and SYDVKM. The CDR3 reads CASSLSNRRHRGKGGELFF. CDR3 nucleotides: TGTGCCAGCAGTTTATCTAACAGGCGCCACAGGGGAAAAGGCGGGGAGCTGTTTTTT. Complete variable domain (other parts from reference TRBV28 and TRBJ2-2): DVKVTQSSRYLVKRTGEKVFLECVQDMDHENMFWYRQDPGLGLRLIYFSYDVKMKEKGDIPEGYSVSREKKERFSLILESASTNQTSMYLCASSLSNRRHRGKGGELFFGEGSRLTVL.

The V gene is TRBV2, the J gene TRBJ2-3; TRBD1 matches at 7 bases. The CDR3 sequence is 14 residues long. V dropped 6 bases and J dropped 1; count of bases not matched to a gene: 4. Germline V gene sequence: CDR1 SNHLY, CDR2 FYNNEI. CDR3 DNA: TGTGCCAGCAGAGGGGGCGAAGGCACAGATACGCAGTATTTT. It is translated as CASRGGEGTDTQYF. Using reference TRBV2 and TRBJ2-3 for the parts outside the CDR3, the full variable domain is EPEVTQTPSHQVTQMGQEVILRCVPISNHLYFYWYRQILGQKVEFLVSFYNNEISEKSEIFDDQFSVERPDGSNFTLKIRSTKLEDSAMYFCASRGGEGTDTQYFGPGTRLTVL.

The J gene is TRBJ2-3, the V gene TRBV9; 16 bases fit TRBD2. V was clipped by 6 bases and J by 6 bases; unmatched bases: 13. The germline V gene encodes CDR1 SGDLS and CDR2 YYNGEE. CDR3 length equals 18 residues. The CDR3 nucleotides are TGTGCCAGCACCGAGGGACTAGCGGGGGGGTCTTATGATGATACGCAGTATTTT. Its translation: CASTEGLAGGSYDDTQYF.

This chain connects TRBV13 to TRBJ2-7; TRBD2 agrees at 10 bases. The CDR3 runs to 13 residues. Germline V CDR1 and CDR2: PRHDT, FYEKMQ (reference sequence). V shed 6 bases and J 4 bases; nucleotides not matched to a gene: 3. The CDR3 nucleotides read TGTGCCAGCAGTTTGGGACTAGCGTACGAGCAGTACTTC. Residues: CASSLGLAYEQYF.

V is TRBV6-1 and J is TRBJ1-2; tentative D call: TRBD1 (6 bases). Germline V gene data show CDR1 as MNHNS and CDR2 as SASEGT. This CDR3 comprises 15 residues. V gave up 0 bases and J gave up 4 bases, with 12 bases separating them. This chain's CDR3 is CASSEAAGEFYGYTF. In DNA, the CDR3 is TGTGCCAGCAGTGAAGCGGCAGGGGAATTCTATGGCTACACCTTC.

The chain is built from TRBV7-8 and TRBJ2-1; tentative D call: TRBD1 (5 bases). The CDR3 runs 11 residues. Germline V gives CDR1 SGHVS, CDR2 FQNEAQ. Trimming pared 9 bases from V and 2 bases from J, leaving 5 bases between. In nucleotides, the CDR3 is TGTGCCAGGGGGCCCTACAATGAGCAGTTCTTC. It encodes CARGPYNEQFF.

The chain uses TRBV7-6 and TRBJ2-1, with 10 nucleotides matching TRBD1. Per the germline V gene, CDR1 is SGHVS and CDR2 is FNYEAQ. Unmatched junction bases numbered 3, after V lost 1 base and J lost 6 bases. This CDR3 contains 15 residues. The CDR3 region has the DNA TGTGCCAGCAGCTTAGTGGGGACAGGGGTCAATGAGCAGTTCTTC. Its translation: CASSLVGTGVNEQFF.

This clone was counted between two and nine times. This chain joins TRBV4-1 and TRBJ2-7, with 10 bases aligning to TRBD1. The V gene's germline CDR1 is MGHRA and CDR2 YSYEKL. This CDR3 region has 16 residues. With 4 bases clipped from V and 1 base from J, the junction kept 7 bases outside the gene matches. The CDR3 sequence is CASSRGPGQGSYEQYF. In DNA, the CDR3 is TGCGCCAGCAGCCGAGGGCCGGGACAGGGGTCCTACGAGCAGTACTTC.

This clone occurred a few times. This sequence joins TRBV27 and TRBJ2-6, with D maybe TRBD1 (5 bases). CDR1 is MNHEY, CDR2 SMNVEV, per germline (reference sequence). Trimming removed 8 bases at V and 0 bases at J, with 26 bases between. The CDR3 is 20 amino acids. CDR3 sequence (DNA): TGTGCCAGCCTCCCCTTACAGTCGAAGGGGTGGGGCTCTGGGGCCAACGTCCTGACTTTC. This encodes CASLPLQSKGWGSGANVLTF.

The CDR3 loop reads CASSSGWGANVLTF. The CDR3 nucleotides read TGTGCCAGCTCATCAGGGTGGGGGGCCAACGTCCTGACTTTC. The chain joins TRBV18 to TRBJ2-6; a weak D match, TRBD1 (5 bases). The CDR3 runs to 14 residues. The V gene lost 5 bases and the J gene lost 4 bases, with 9 bases spanning the gap. Germline assignment: CDR1 KGHSH and CDR2 LQKENI. Using reference TRBV18 and TRBJ2-6 for the parts outside the CDR3, the full variable domain is NAGVMQNPRHLVRRRGQEARLRCSPMKGHSHVYWYRQLPEEGLKFMVYLQKENIIDESGMPKERFSAEFPKEGPSILRIQQVVRGDSAAYFCASSSGWGANVLTFGAGSRLTVL.

The chain joins TRBV15 to TRBJ1-4; unclear D gene. Trimming cost V 0 bases and J 4 bases, with 12 bases left between them. This CDR3 contains 16 residues. Germline V gene lookup returns CDR1 LNHNV and CDR2 YYDKDF (reference sequence). For the CDR3, the DNA is TGTGCCACCAGCAGAGATCCAGGCGCCGTTAATGAAAAACTGTTTTTT. Its protein is CATSRDPGAVNEKLFF.

As for this clone: Germline is not matched at one junction end, which may reflect a read error. The chain employs TRBV4-3 and TRBJ1-6; D remains ambiguous. CDR1 LGHNA and CDR2 YSLEER come from the germline V gene. The CDR3 has 16 residues. The CDR3 loop reads CAGSQEAVSYNSPLHF. The CDR3 DNA is TGCGCCGGCAGCCAAGAGGCAGTCTCCTATAATTCACCCCTCCACTTT.

The V gene is TRBV9, the J gene TRBJ1-1; D is possibly TRBD1 (5 bases). V lost 0 bases and J 8 bases, leaving 11 bases between the germline ends. The CDR3 sequence is 13 residues long. The V gene's germline CDR1 is SGDLS and CDR2 YYNGEE. CDR3 protein: CASSVDLGPEAFF. The CDR3 DNA follows: TGTGCCAGCAGCGTAGATTTGGGGCCCGAAGCTTTCTTT.

This sequence joins TRBV7-8 and TRBJ2-1; 9 bases line up with TRBD2. Germline-derived CDR1 and CDR2 are SGHVS and FQNEAQ. The trim removed 5 bases at V and 10 bases at J, leaving 15 bases unmatched. The CDR3 totals 16 residues. CDR3 sequence reads: CASSLRGGARIEEQFF. In DNA, the CDR3 is TGTGCCAGCAGCCTTCGCGGGGGGGCCCGAATCGAGGAGCAGTTCTTC.

This clone has only a few counts. The V gene is TRBV9, the J gene TRBJ2-7, with 14 bases lining up with TRBD2. Germline V gives CDR1 SGDLS, CDR2 YYNGEE. V shed 4 bases, J shed 4 bases, and the junction held 7 bases outside the gene matches. The CDR3 runs to 16 residues. CDR3 DNA: TGTGCCAGCAGCCGGACAGGGACTAGCGGGGGTTACGAGCAGTACTTC. It encodes CASSRTGTSGGYEQYF.

This chain links TRBV11-2 with TRBJ1-4, with D perhaps matching TRBD1 (5 bases). V was pared by 3 bases and J by 4 bases, with 9 bases between. The CDR3 sequence is 14 residues long. Germline V gene sequence: CDR1 SGHAT, CDR2 FQNNGV. The CDR3 is CASSFDRLNEKLFF. In nucleotides, the CDR3 is TGTGCCAGCAGCTTTGACAGACTTAATGAAAAACTGTTTTTT.

J is TRBJ1-6 and V is TRBV7-2, with D possibly matching TRBD1 (6 bases). The V gene's germline CDR1 is SGHTA and CDR2 FQGNSA. Trimming took 4 bases from V and 7 from J, leaving 14 bases between them. This CDR3 has 15 amino acids. CDR3 sequence (DNA): TGTGCCAGCAGCTCGAACCGGGACACCAATTCACCCCTCCACTTT. Protein sequence: CASSSNRDTNSPLHF.

V is TRBV10-1 and J is TRBJ2-1, with TRBD2 identical over 12 bases. V lost 3 bases to trimming and J lost 9 bases; unmatched junction nucleotides: 6. The CDR3 is 15 amino acids. CDR1 WNHNN and CDR2 SYGVQD come from the germline V gene (reference sequence). The CDR3 nucleotides read TGCGCCAGCAGTGAACACCCACTAGCGGGGGGTGAGCAGTTCTTC. This encodes CASSEHPLAGGEQFF.

This sequence joins TRBV7-9 and TRBJ1-2; no firm D call. The CDR3 contains 15 residues. Trimming took 6 bases from V and 7 from J, leaving 21 bases between them. Germline V gene lookup returns CDR1 SEHNR and CDR2 FQNEAQ (reference sequence). DNA of the CDR3: TGTGCCAGCAGTCGAGAGTCGAGGGATTCGGGTGGCTACACCTTC. Encoded protein: CASSRESRDSGGYTF. Full variable domain (missing parts from reference TRBV7-9 and TRBJ1-2): DTGVSQNPRHKITKRGQNVTFRCDPISEHNRLYWYRQTLGQGPEFLTYFQNEAQLEKSRLLSDRFSAERPKGSFSTLEIQRTEQGDSAMYLCASSRESRDSGGYTFGSGTRLTVV.

The rearrangement joins TRBV4-1 to TRBJ2-5, with D perhaps matching TRBD1 (5 bases). Trimming stripped 4 bases from V and 0 bases from J, with 9 bases between. CDR1 MGHRA and CDR2 YSYEKL come from the germline V gene. The CDR3 covers 14 residues. The CDR3 DNA follows: TGCGCCAGCAGCCTTTACAGGTACCAAGAGACCCAGTACTTC. It is translated as CASSLYRYQETQYF.

The chain employs TRBV27 and TRBJ1-5, with TRBD1 identical over 7 bases. Germline lookup yields CDR1 MNHEY and CDR2 SMNVEV (reference sequence). The junction had 9 bases not matched to a gene; V was cut back by 5 bases and J by 8 bases. The CDR3 spans 14 residues. In nucleotides, the CDR3 is TGTGCCAGCAGTCTGCTAGGGGGCGGGGAGCCCCAGCATTTT. Its translation: CASSLLGGGEPQHF.

J is TRBJ1-6 and V is TRBV6-5, with TRBD1 as a possible D gene (5 bases). Trimming left V 7 bases short and J 7 bases short, with 8 bases between. CDR3 length equals 12 residues. Per the germline V gene, CDR1 is MNHEY and CDR2 is SVGAGI. As DNA, the CDR3 is TGTGCCAGCACCCAGGGAAATTCACCCCTCCACTTT. This translates into CASTQGNSPLHF.

This clone was observed a few times. The chain links TRBV6-5 to TRBJ1-4; 8 nucleotides align to TRBD1. This CDR3 is built from 15 residues. Unmatched junction bases numbered 6, after V lost 5 bases and J lost 4 bases. Germline V gives CDR1 MNHEY, CDR2 SVGAGI. This CDR3 reads CASSQSGQGNEKLFF. CDR3 DNA: TGTGCCAGCAGTCAATCCGGACAGGGTAATGAAAAACTGTTTTTT.

V is TRBV15 and J is TRBJ2-2; D is possibly TRBD1 (6 bases). The CDR3 totals 14 residues. V was clipped by 4 bases and J by 3 bases, with 9 bases between them. Germline lookup yields CDR1 LNHNV and CDR2 YYDKDF (reference sequence). The CDR3 DNA sequence: TGTGCCACCAGCACCCGACAGGACACCGGGGAGCTGTTTTTT. Translating gives CATSTRQDTGELFF.

This clone was picked up one time. The chain uses TRBV5-1 and TRBJ2-6; a weak D match, TRBD2 (6 bases). Trimming pared 2 bases from V and 1 base from J, leaving 10 bases between. This CDR3 is built from 16 residues. From germline, CDR1 is SGHRS and CDR2 YFSETQ. CDR3 DNA sequence: TGCGCCAGCAGCTTTGGGAGGTATTCTGGGGCCAACGTCCTGACTTTC. Its protein is CASSFGRYSGANVLTF.

This chain links TRBV19 with TRBJ2-7; tentative D call: TRBD1 (6 bases). V lost 1 base and J lost 2, with 12 bases in between. Germline V gene sequence: CDR1 LNHDA, CDR2 SQIVND (reference sequence). CDR3 length: 15 amino acids. CDR3 DNA: TGTGCCAGTAGTATAGGGGACACCTACCCCTACGAGCAGTACTTC. It yields the protein CASSIGDTYPYEQYF.